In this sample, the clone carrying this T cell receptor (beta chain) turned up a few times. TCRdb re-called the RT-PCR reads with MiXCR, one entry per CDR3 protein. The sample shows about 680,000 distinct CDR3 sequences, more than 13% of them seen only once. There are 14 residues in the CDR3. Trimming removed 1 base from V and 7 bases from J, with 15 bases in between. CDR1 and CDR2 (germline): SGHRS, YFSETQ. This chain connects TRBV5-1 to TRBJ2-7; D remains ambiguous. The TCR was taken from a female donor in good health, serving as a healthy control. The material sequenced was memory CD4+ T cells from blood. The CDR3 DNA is TGCGCCAGCAGCTTGTTCGCGACGGAAGGGGAGCAGTACTTC. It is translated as CASSLFATEGEQYF.